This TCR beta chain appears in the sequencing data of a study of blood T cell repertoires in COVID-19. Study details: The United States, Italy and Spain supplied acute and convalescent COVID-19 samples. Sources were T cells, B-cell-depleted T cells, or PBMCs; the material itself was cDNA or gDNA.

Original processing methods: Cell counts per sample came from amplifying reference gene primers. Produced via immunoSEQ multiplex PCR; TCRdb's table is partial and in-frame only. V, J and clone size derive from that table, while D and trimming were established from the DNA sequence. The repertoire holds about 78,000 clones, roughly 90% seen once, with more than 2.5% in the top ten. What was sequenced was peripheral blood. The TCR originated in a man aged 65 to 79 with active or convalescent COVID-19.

The CDR3 DNA reads TGTGCCAGCAGCTCTGAGTCGGTGGGGGGGCACGGCTACACCTTC. It codes for CASSSESVGGHGYTF. V is TRBV28 and J is TRBJ1-2; tentative D call: TRBD1 (6 bases). The CDR3 loop spans 15 amino acids. Germline CDR1 reads MDHEN; CDR2 reads SYDVKM. Trimming cost V 6 bases and J 8 bases, with 22 bases left between them.